The 31 T cell receptor beta chains listed next were all sequenced from one sample in a study of graft-versus-host responses after intestinal transplantation. For these TCRs, the target antigens are not known. Generated by immunoSEQ multiplex PCR, the TCRdb table keeps only in-frame clones and is missing some. The sample includes about 40,000 clones, 95% seen only once; the top ten take 0.45% to 0.65%. The source was unstimulated CD8+ T cells sorted from spleen or lymph node cells, collected before transplant. The origin of the receptors is a human donor who was the organ donor for an intestinal transplant.

CDR3 in DNA: TGTGCCAGCAGGCCCGGTTTGGAAGAGACCCAGTACTTC. It translates to CASRPGLEETQYF. The V call is TRBV7-9, the J call TRBJ2-5; no clear D. V lost 6 bases and J lost 3, with 11 bases in between. This CDR3 spans 13 amino acids. CDR1 and CDR2 from the germline V gene are SEHNR and FQNEAQ (reference sequence).

Worth noting for this clone: This specimen includes other DNA sequences encoding the same CDR3. The rearrangement uses TRBV25-1 and TRBJ1-2; 7 positions agree with TRBD1. Unmatched junction bases numbered 13, after V lost 2 bases and J lost 4 bases. There are 17 residues in the CDR3. Per the germline V gene, CDR1 is MGHDK and CDR2 is SYGVNS. CDR3 region: CASSEPPGRTGSYGYTF. The CDR3 DNA reads as TGTGCCAGCAGTGAACCCCCAGGGAGGACAGGCAGCTATGGCTACACCTTC.

CDR3 in amino acids: CASSHWSGSSYNEQFF. CDR3 nucleotides: TGCGCCAGCAGCCATTGGTCGGGGAGCTCCTACAATGAGCAGTTCTTC. V and J are TRBV4-1 and TRBJ2-1, with TRBD2 as a possible D gene (5 bases). Trimming took 3 bases from V and 0 from J, leaving 12 bases between them. This CDR3 is 16 amino acids long. CDR1 and CDR2 from the germline V gene are MGHRA and YSYEKL.

This chain uses TRBV14 with TRBJ2-1; D uncertain. The CDR3 is 14 amino acids. Germline loops: CDR1 SGHDN, CDR2 FVKESK. Deletions cut 0 bases from V and 5 bases from J, with 8 bases between. The CDR3: CASSQDSVNNEQFF. CDR3 DNA: TGTGCCAGCAGCCAAGACTCCGTTAACAATGAGCAGTTCTTC.

The chain employs TRBV7-9 and TRBJ2-2; maybe TRBD2 (7 bases). Germline CDR1 and CDR2: SEHNR and FQNEAQ (reference sequence). The CDR3 sequence is 16 residues long. V was pared by 3 bases and J by 2 bases, with 13 bases between. This CDR3 reads CASSLPGGLNTGELFF. The CDR3 DNA reads as TGTGCCAGCAGCTTGCCGGGGGGCCTAAACACCGGGGAGCTGTTTTTT. The full variable domain, rest sourced from reference TRBV7-9 and TRBJ2-2, is DTGVSQNPRHKITKRGQNVTFRCDPISEHNRLYWYRQTLGQGPEFLTYFQNEAQLEKSRLLSDRFSAERPKGSFSTLEIQRTEQGDSAMYLCASSLPGGLNTGELFFGEGSRLTVL.

The chain has TRBV19 and TRBJ1-5; 7 positions match TRBD1. CDR1 and CDR2 from the germline V gene are LNHDA and SQIVND (reference sequence). V trimming: 3 bases; J trimming: 0 bases; junction bases outside the gene matches: 5. There are 16 residues in the CDR3. The CDR3 nucleotides read TGTGCCAGTAGTATCGTGGGACAGTATAGCAATCAGCCCCAGCATTTT. Residues: CASSIVGQYSNQPQHF.

J is TRBJ2-1 and V is TRBV10-3, with D tentatively TRBD1 (5 bases). The CDR3 covers 14 residues. In germline, CDR1 is ENHRY, CDR2 SYGVKD. V lost 3 bases and J lost 8, with 14 bases in between. The CDR3 loop reads CAISDRVRDDEQFF. The CDR3 DNA reads TGTGCCATCAGTGACAGAGTCAGGGATGATGAGCAGTTCTTC.

This clone has a single count. The chain recombines TRBV15 with TRBJ1-5; D is unclear. V was pared by 0 bases and J by 0 bases, with 9 bases between. Germline V gives CDR1 LNHNV, CDR2 YYDKDF (reference sequence). The CDR3 loop spans 16 amino acids. The DNA for the CDR3 is TGTGCCACCAGCAGAGATTCCGGGCCTAGCAATCAGCCCCAGCATTTT. It translates to CATSRDSGPSNQPQHF.

The rearrangement links TRBV4-1 to TRBJ1-2; unclear D gene. Germline CDR1 is MGHRA and CDR2 is YSYEKL. Trimming pared 4 bases from V and 0 bases from J, leaving 12 bases between. The CDR3 runs 15 residues. Written as DNA, the CDR3 is TGCGCCAGCAGCCTCCAGGTATTTGCTAACTATGGCTACACCTTC. Translation: CASSLQVFANYGYTF.

The sample holds one count of this clone. The rearrangement links TRBV4-1 to TRBJ2-1, with TRBD2 identical over 12 bases. CDR3 length equals 20 residues. Germline CDR1 MGHRA, CDR2 YSYEKL. The V segment lost 0 bases and the J segment 5 bases; nucleotides outside the gene matches: 14. This CDR3 reads CASSQDLWLAGGQYDNEQFF. Written as DNA, the CDR3 is TGCGCCAGCAGCCAAGATCTTTGGCTAGCGGGGGGGCAATACGACAATGAGCAGTTCTTC.

The V call is TRBV19, the J call TRBJ2-5; weak D call: TRBD2 (6 bases). The J call is in doubt because the DNA end fits TRBJ2-7 better. Germline lookup yields CDR1 LNHDA and CDR2 SQIVND (reference sequence). The CDR3 has 17 residues. The CDR3 nucleotides read TGTGCCAGTAGTATTTGGATTGTGGGAGGTCCTTCCTACGAGCAGTACTTC. Protein sequence: CASSIWIVGGPSYEQYF.

The DNA of the CDR3 is TGTGCCAGCAGCTCTTACCCGGGGTCCTACAATGAGCAGTTCTTC. It codes for CASSSYPGSYNEQFF. The rearrangement joins TRBV7-3 to TRBJ2-1; D is perhaps TRBD2 (5 bases). The germline V gene has CDR1 SGHTA and CDR2 FQGTGA. This CDR3 has 15 residues. Trimming pared 4 bases from V and 1 base from J, leaving 11 bases between. The variable domain in full, completed from reference TRBV7-3 and TRBJ2-1, reads GAGVSQTPSNKVTEKGKYVELRCDPISGHTALYWYRQSLGQGPEFLIYFQGTGAADDSGLPNDRFFAVRPEGSVSTLKIQRTERGDSAVYLCASSSYPGSYNEQFFGPGTRLTVL.

A few counts support this clone. The J gene is TRBJ2-7, the V gene TRBV2, with no clear D. The germline V gene has CDR1 SNHLY and CDR2 FYNNEI. Trimming took 3 bases from V and 0 from J, leaving 6 bases between them. CDR3 size: 13 residues. The CDR3, as DNA: TGTGCCAGCAGTGAGATCAGCTCCTACGAGCAGTACTTC. Translating gives CASSEISSYEQYF. Full variable domain (outside the CDR3, taken from reference TRBV2 and TRBJ2-7): EPEVTQTPSHQVTQMGQEVILRCVPISNHLYFYWYRQILGQKVEFLVSFYNNEISEKSEIFDDQFSVERPDGSNFTLKIRSTKLEDSAMYFCASSEISSYEQYFGPGTRLTVT.

This clone was recorded once. The V call is TRBV6-5, the J call TRBJ1-3, with a tentative D call TRBD1 (5 bases). This CDR3 is 13 amino acids long. Per germline, CDR1 MNHEY and CDR2 SVGAGI. V gave up 5 bases and J gave up 2 bases, with 7 bases separating them. CDR3: CASSQGAGNTIYF. The CDR3 region has the DNA TGTGCCAGCAGTCAGGGAGCTGGAAACACCATATATTTT.

This rearrangement joins TRBV5-1 to TRBJ2-7; D unresolved. Germline V CDR1 and CDR2: SGHRS, YFSETQ. Trimming left V 1 base short and J 5 bases short, with 7 bases between. This CDR3 spans 12 amino acids. The DNA for the CDR3 is TGCGCCAGCAGCTTGAACTGGGACGAGCAGTACTTC. It codes for CASSLNWDEQYF. The full variable domain, completed using reference TRBV5-1 and TRBJ2-7, is KAGVTQTPRYLIKTRGQQVTLSCSPISGHRSVSWYQQTPGQGLQFLFEYFSETQRNKGNFPGRFSGRQFSNSRSEMNVSTLELGDSALYLCASSLNWDEQYFGPGTRLTVT.

The CDR3 is CASSPAVGDTQYF. The CDR3 DNA sequence: TGTGCCAGCAGCCCAGCAGTCGGGGATACGCAGTATTTT. The chain couples TRBV7-6 to TRBJ2-3; D gene uncertain. The CDR3 has 13 residues. Trimming left V 5 bases short and J 6 bases short, with 12 bases between. Looked up from germline, CDR1 is SGHVS and CDR2 is FNYEAQ.

The rearrangement joins TRBV7-6 to TRBJ2-7; TRBD1 aligns across 11 bases. Germline V gene sequence: CDR1 SGHVS, CDR2 FNYEAQ. The CDR3 is 13 amino acids. V shed 4 bases, J shed 6 bases, and the junction held 2 bases outside the gene matches. In DNA form, the CDR3 reads TGTGCCAGCAGCTCGGGACAGGGGGGCGAGCAGTACTTC. It is translated as CASSSGQGGEQYF.

The J gene is TRBJ2-2, the V gene TRBV11-1; D not certain. CDR3 length: 14 amino acids. CDR1 and CDR2 from the germline V gene are SGHAT and FQDESV (reference sequence). V lost 5 bases, J lost 4 bases, and 11 bases lay in between. CDR3 in DNA: TGTGCCAGCAGCCGCCCTTTTGGCACCGGGGAGCTGTTTTTT. Translated, it gives CASSRPFGTGELFF.

The rearrangement joins TRBV29-1 to TRBJ2-2; D unclear. V gave up 1 base and J gave up 2 bases, with 8 bases separating them. CDR3 length equals 14 residues. Germline values: CDR1 SQVTM, CDR2 ANQGSEA. CDR3 region: CSVEASRNTGELFF. The CDR3 nucleotides read TGCAGCGTTGAAGCTTCAAGAAACACCGGGGAGCTGTTTTTT.

V and J are TRBV18 and TRBJ2-1, with D unclear. The CDR3 covers 15 residues. The germline V gene encodes CDR1 KGHSH and CDR2 LQKENI. V lost 0 bases and J lost 8, with 14 bases in between. CDR3 loop: CASSPPADLNDEQFF. The CDR3 DNA follows: TGTGCCAGCTCACCACCTGCCGACCTTAATGATGAGCAGTTCTTC.

The chain recombines TRBV9 with TRBJ2-7, with TRBD2 matching over 12 bases. This CDR3 comprises 14 residues. V lost 3 bases and J lost 5; bases outside the gene matches: 3. Germline-derived CDR1 and CDR2 are SGDLS and YYNGEE. CDR3 bases: TGTGCCAGCAGCGGACTAGCGGGGGTCGACGAGCAGTACTTC. Translated: CASSGLAGVDEQYF.

The CDR3 reads CASSFISVNTEAFF. CDR3 nucleotides: TGTGCCAGCAGCTTCATTAGTGTAAACACTGAAGCTTTCTTT. This rearrangement joins TRBV7-2 to TRBJ1-1, with unresolved D. The V gene's germline CDR1 is SGHTA and CDR2 FQGNSA. Trimming pared 3 bases from V and 2 bases from J, leaving 10 bases between. This CDR3 is 14 amino acids long.

This sequence joins TRBV7-9 and TRBJ2-7; 8 bases align to TRBD1. This CDR3 is 16 amino acids long. The junction had 13 bases not matched to a gene; V was cut back by 4 bases and J by 5 bases. CDR1 and CDR2 from the germline V gene are SEHNR and FQNEAQ (reference sequence). For the CDR3, the DNA is TGTGCCAGCAGCTCGTACGGGACAGGCTATCTGCACGAGCAGTACTTC. Protein product: CASSSYGTGYLHEQYF.

The chain joins TRBV5-1 to TRBJ2-7; weak D call: TRBD1 (5 bases). Deletions cut 0 bases from V and 5 bases from J, with 6 bases between. This CDR3 has 12 amino acids. The V gene's germline CDR1 is SGHRS and CDR2 YFSETQ. The CDR3 DNA is TGCGCCAGCAGCTTGGTAGGGGACGAGCAGTACTTC. This encodes CASSLVGDEQYF. The whole variable domain, remainder taken from reference TRBV5-1 and TRBJ2-7, is KAGVTQTPRYLIKTRGQQVTLSCSPISGHRSVSWYQQTPGQGLQFLFEYFSETQRNKGNFPGRFSGRQFSNSRSEMNVSTLELGDSALYLCASSLVGDEQYFGPGTRLTVT.

The V and J genes are TRBV29-1 and TRBJ2-5; 11 bases agree with TRBD1. In germline, CDR1 is SQVTM, CDR2 ANQGSEA. This CDR3 has 14 amino acids. Trimming at V came to 2 bases and at J to 5 bases, leaving 4 bases not matched to a gene. CDR3 coding DNA: TGCAGCGTTGAAAGGACAGGGGGCGGGGAGACCCAGTACTTC. It codes for CSVERTGGGETQYF.

The chain combines TRBV4-3 with TRBJ1-5; unclear D gene. CDR1 is LGHNA, CDR2 YSLEER, per germline. The CDR3 consists of 15 residues. V lost 0 bases and J lost 6, with 12 bases in between. The CDR3 DNA is TGCGCCAGCAGCCAAGAAATGGGATCAGGTCAGCCCCAGCATTTT. Its protein product is CASSQEMGSGQPQHF.

About this clone: At one of its ends the junction is not consistent with the germline gene, which may arise from a read error. This chain connects TRBV13 to TRBJ2-2; D gene uncertain. The CDR3 covers 13 residues. Germline CDR1 and CDR2: PRHDT and FYEKMQ (reference sequence). The CDR3 reads CTSSPFRTGELFF. CDR3 DNA: TGTACCAGCAGCCCATTCCGGACCGGGGAGCTGTTTTTT.

The J gene is TRBJ2-3, the V gene TRBV18, with D possibly TRBD2 on 6 matching bases. The length of the CDR3 is 17 residues. The germline CDR1 and CDR2 sequences are KGHSH and LQKENI. Trimming left V 2 bases short and J 4 bases short, with 19 bases between. Here the CDR3 reads CASSPGGPLRRSDTQYF. CDR3 sequence (DNA): TGTGCCAGCTCACCAGGAGGGCCTCTTAGGCGCTCAGATACGCAGTATTTT.

This clone was counted a few times. The chain joins TRBV6-6 to TRBJ1-3; D is unclear. The CDR3 is 16 residues long. The V gene's germline CDR1 is MNHNY and CDR2 SVGAGI (reference sequence). Trimming cost V 8 bases and J 3 bases, with 20 bases left between them. DNA for the CDR3: TGTGCCAGCCCAAGGATGGGCACCGGGAATGGAAACACCATATATTTT. This encodes CASPRMGTGNGNTIYF.

CDR3 nucleotides: TGTGCCAGCAGCTTCGGGACCCCAGATACGCAGTATTTT. Protein product: CASSFGTPDTQYF. The rearrangement links TRBV11-2 to TRBJ2-3; the D gene could be TRBD1 or TRBD2 (5 bases each). The CDR3 length is 13 residues. V lost 3 bases, J lost 4 bases, and 8 bases lay in between. The germline V gene encodes CDR1 SGHAT and CDR2 FQNNGV.

This chain uses TRBV9 with TRBJ2-5; 8 bases are shared with TRBD1. CDR1 and CDR2 (germline): SGDLS, YYNGEE. The CDR3 loop spans 14 amino acids. V shed 2 bases and J 4 bases; nucleotides not matched to a gene: 4. CDR3 in DNA: TGTGCCAGCAGCGTTACAGGGGGAGGAGAGACCCAGTACTTC. Its translation is CASSVTGGGETQYF.